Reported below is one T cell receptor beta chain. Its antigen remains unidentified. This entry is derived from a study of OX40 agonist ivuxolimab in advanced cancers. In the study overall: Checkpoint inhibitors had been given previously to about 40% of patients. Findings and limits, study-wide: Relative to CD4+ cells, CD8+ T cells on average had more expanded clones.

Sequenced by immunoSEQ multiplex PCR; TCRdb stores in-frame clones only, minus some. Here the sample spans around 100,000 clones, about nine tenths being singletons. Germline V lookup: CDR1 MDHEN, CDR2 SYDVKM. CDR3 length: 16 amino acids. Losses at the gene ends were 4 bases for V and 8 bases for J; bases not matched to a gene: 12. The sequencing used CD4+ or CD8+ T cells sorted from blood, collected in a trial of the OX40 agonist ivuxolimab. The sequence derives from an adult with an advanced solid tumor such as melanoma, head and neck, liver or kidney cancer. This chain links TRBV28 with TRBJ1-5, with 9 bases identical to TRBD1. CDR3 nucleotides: TGTGCCAGCAGTTCTACCCAGGGGACAGGGTTTGAGCCCCAGCATTTT. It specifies CASSSTQGTGFEPQHF. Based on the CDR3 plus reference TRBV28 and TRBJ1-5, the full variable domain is DVKVTQSSRYLVKRTGEKVFLECVQDMDHENMFWYRQDPGLGLRLIYFSYDVKMKEKGDIPEGYSVSREKKERFSLILESASTNQTSMYLCASSSTQGTGFEPQHFGDGTRLSIL.